These 19 T cell receptor beta chains were sequenced from one sample in a study of shared clonotypes between healthy human individuals. Some clones are missing from TCRdb's copy, which holds only in-frame ones; the method was immunoSEQ multiplex PCR. The sample shows a few million clones, less than 95% of them seen only once. Sequenced: naive CD4+ T cells from PBMCs. Subset here: CD45RA+ positively selected. All receptors derive from a man aged 18 to 29 in good health. Some clones in this sample may be carry-over from other donors' samples.

This chain joins TRBV11-3 and TRBJ2-1; D is unclear. This CDR3 comprises 12 residues. Trimming took 1 base from V and 12 from J, leaving 10 bases between them. CDR1 SGHNT and CDR2 YENEEA come from the germline V gene. CDR3 DNA sequence: TGTGCCAGCAGCTTAGTCTGGGATGGGCAGTTCTTC. This encodes CASSLVWDGQFF.

This clone has just one count. This chain joins TRBV21-1 and TRBJ1-1; TRBD1, as called in the table, went unchecked against the DNA. TRBV21-1 is reported as a pseudogene. CDR3 size: 16 residues. CDR3: CASSKRDRGMGTEAFF. The CDR3 bases are TGTGCCAGCAGCAAACGGGACAGGGGCATGGGAACTGAAGCTTTCTTT.

The genes are TRBV18 and TRBJ2-7; possible D gene TRBD1, 6 bases. The V and J ends lost 6 bases and 1 base respectively, with 13 bases between them. The CDR3 loop spans 14 amino acids. Germline CDR1 reads KGHSH; CDR2 reads LQKENI. This CDR3 is CASSPGAQSYEQYF. The CDR3 DNA is TGTGCCAGCTCCCCAGGGGCCCAATCCTACGAGCAGTACTTC.

This clone occurred a few times. J is TRBJ1-2 and V is TRBV4-1, with a possible D match to TRBD1 (5 bases). Trimming left V 3 bases short and J 4 bases short, with 15 bases between. The CDR3 runs to 15 residues. Germline loops: CDR1 MGHRA, CDR2 YSYEKL. CDR3 residues: CASSQERGLGYGYTF. The CDR3 DNA follows: TGCGCCAGCAGCCAGGAGCGGGGACTTGGCTATGGCTACACCTTC.

The J gene is TRBJ1-3, the V gene TRBV5-4, with 9 bases lining up with TRBD1. This CDR3 comprises 15 residues. Looked up from germline, CDR1 is SGHNT and CDR2 is YYREEE (reference sequence). Losses at the gene ends were 5 bases for V and 4 bases for J; bases not matched to a gene: 7. The CDR3 nucleotides are TGTGCCAGCAGTACCGGGACAGGGCCCGGAAACACCATATATTTT. Its translation is CASSTGTGPGNTIYF.

This chain joins TRBV7-2 and TRBJ2-3, with 9 bases fitting TRBD2. V lost 3 bases and J lost 1; bases outside the gene matches: 14. Germline CDR1 reads SGHTA; CDR2 reads FQGNSA. This CDR3 contains 19 residues. The DNA of the CDR3 is TGTGCCAGCAGCTTCCCAGGGCGGGAGGGCTCGCGCGGCACAGATACGCAGTATTTT. Protein: CASSFPGREGSRGTDTQYF.

With regard to this clone: Other nucleotide sequences from this sample produce the same CDR3. The chain recombines TRBV9 with TRBJ2-1; D not resolved. CDR1 SGDLS and CDR2 YYNGEE come from the germline V gene. Trimming took off 0 bases at V and 2 bases at J, with 3 bases between the two ends. This CDR3 has 13 amino acids. The CDR3 is CASSVVPYNEQFF. In nucleotides, the CDR3 is TGTGCCAGCAGCGTAGTTCCCTACAATGAGCAGTTCTTC.

The genes are TRBV9 and TRBJ1-2; D perhaps matches TRBD1 (6 bases). The CDR3 is made up of 14 amino acids. The germline CDR1 and CDR2 sequences are SGDLS and YYNGEE. Trimming cost V 7 bases and J 4 bases, with 17 bases left between them. CDR3 nucleotide sequence: TGTGCCAGCGCTCTGGGGGGCGCGGGCTATGGCTACACCTTC. Amino acid sequence: CASALGGAGYGYTF.

The chain uses TRBV18 and TRBJ2-4, with D perhaps matching TRBD1 or TRBD2 (5 bases each). Germline V gene data show CDR1 as KGHSH and CDR2 as LQKENI. V lost 0 bases and J 0 bases, leaving 12 bases between the germline ends. The CDR3 is 17 residues long. CDR3 in amino acids: CASSPPGETIAKNIQYF. The CDR3 DNA follows: TGTGCCAGCTCACCACCGGGGGAGACGATAGCCAAAAACATTCAGTACTTC.

The chain uses TRBV6-1 and TRBJ1-6; the D is unclear. The CDR3 runs to 14 residues. Per germline, CDR1 MNHNS and CDR2 SASEGT. V was pared by 0 bases and J by 11 bases, with 11 bases between. CDR3 sequence reads: CASSEARSVTPLHF. The CDR3 DNA is TGTGCCAGCAGTGAAGCACGCAGCGTGACACCCCTCCACTTT.

The V and J genes are TRBV5-4 and TRBJ2-4; D call uncertain. CDR3 length: 14 amino acids. Germline V gene sequence: CDR1 SGHNT, CDR2 YYREEE (reference sequence). V lost 3 bases to trimming and J lost 5 bases, with 12 bases between them. The CDR3 is CASSYGAGENIQYF. CDR3 bases: TGTGCCAGCAGCTACGGCGCTGGCGAAAACATTCAGTACTTC.

V gene TRBV6-1 combines with J gene TRBJ1-2; TRBD1 might be the D (5 bases). The CDR3 contains 12 residues. From germline, CDR1 is MNHNS and CDR2 SASEGT. Trimming stripped 2 bases from V and 8 bases from J, with 9 bases between. The CDR3, as DNA: TGTGCCAGCAGTGAATACAACAGGGGCTACACCTTC. It specifies CASSEYNRGYTF.

This chain links TRBV7-6 with TRBJ2-7, with 14 bases matching TRBD2. J was trimmed by 3 bases and V by 5 bases; bases with no gene match: 3. The germline gives CDR1 SGHVS, CDR2 FNYEAQ. There are 15 residues in the CDR3. CDR3 nucleotides: TGTGCCAGCAGCCGGACTAGCGGGGGGATCTACGAGCAGTACTTC. Translated, it gives CASSRTSGGIYEQYF.

The CDR3 loop is CASSPPTGYNEQFF. For the CDR3, the DNA is TGTGCCAGCAGCCCACCGACAGGGTACAATGAGCAGTTCTTC. The chain has TRBV14 and TRBJ2-1, with 7 bases lining up with TRBD1. V was clipped by 4 bases and J by 4 bases; unmatched bases: 4. The CDR3 is 14 amino acids. CDR1 SGHDN and CDR2 FVKESK come from the germline V gene.

The V call is TRBV2, the J call TRBJ2-7, with TRBD2 matching 12 bases. From germline, CDR1 is SNHLY and CDR2 FYNNEI. With 7 bases clipped from V and 5 bases from J, the junction kept 9 bases outside the gene matches. This CDR3 is 15 amino acids long. The chain's CDR3 is CASTGQTSGSDEQYF. Written as DNA, the CDR3 is TGTGCCAGCACCGGGCAGACTAGCGGGAGCGACGAGCAGTACTTC.

The count of this clone is one. The chain has TRBV5-6 and TRBJ1-1, with 10 bases lining up with TRBD1. CDR3 length equals 16 residues. Unmatched junction bases numbered 11, after V lost 4 bases and J lost 5 bases. Germline CDR1 and CDR2: SGHDT and YYEEEE. The CDR3 DNA sequence: TGTGCCAGCAGCCGCTATTGGACAGGGGGACCGACTGAAGCTTTCTTT. Protein sequence: CASSRYWTGGPTEAFF.

V is TRBV4-1 and J is TRBJ2-5; 10 nucleotides line up with TRBD1. Near its end, the DNA agrees better with TRBJ2-7, so the J call may be wrong. The V gene's germline CDR1 is MGHRA and CDR2 YSYEKL. This CDR3 region has 15 residues. The CDR3 loop reads CASSPNRDRGYEQYF. In DNA, the CDR3 is TGCGCCAGCAGCCCAAACCGGGACAGGGGATACGAGCAGTACTTC.

As DNA, the CDR3 is TGTGCCAGCGGTACGGGACCTCGGCCTCCAGATACGCAGTATTTT. Protein sequence: CASGTGPRPPDTQYF. The rearrangement joins TRBV6-6 to TRBJ2-3; D could derive from TRBD1 or TRBD2 (5 bases each). Germline V CDR1 and CDR2: MNHNY, SVGAGI (reference sequence). Trimming cost V 8 bases and J 4 bases, with 19 bases left between them. This CDR3 is 15 amino acids long.

This clone was seen just once. CDR3 sequence reads: CASSSRGRETQYF. The CDR3 DNA is TGTGCCAGCAGCTCCAGGGGCAGAGAGACCCAGTACTTC. The chain has TRBV7-8 and TRBJ2-5, with a tentative D call TRBD1 (6 bases). V lost 4 bases to trimming and J lost 4 bases, with 10 bases between them. The CDR3 spans 13 residues. Germline assignment: CDR1 SGHVS and CDR2 FQNEAQ.